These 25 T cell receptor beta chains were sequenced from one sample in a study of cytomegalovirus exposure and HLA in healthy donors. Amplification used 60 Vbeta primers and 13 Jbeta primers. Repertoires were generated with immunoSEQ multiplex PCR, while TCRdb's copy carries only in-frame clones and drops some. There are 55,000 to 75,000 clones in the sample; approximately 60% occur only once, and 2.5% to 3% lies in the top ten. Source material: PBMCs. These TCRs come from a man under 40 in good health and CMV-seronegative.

The CDR3 nucleotides read TGTGCCAGCAGCCTCGGGACTAGCGGGGGTTACGAGCAGTACTTC. This encodes CASSLGTSGGYEQYF. The chain employs TRBV6-5 and TRBJ2-7; 14 bases line up with TRBD2. The CDR3 is 15 amino acids. After removal of 6 bases from V and 4 bases from J, the junction contained 5 bases not matched to a gene. Germline V gene data show CDR1 as MNHEY and CDR2 as SVGAGI.

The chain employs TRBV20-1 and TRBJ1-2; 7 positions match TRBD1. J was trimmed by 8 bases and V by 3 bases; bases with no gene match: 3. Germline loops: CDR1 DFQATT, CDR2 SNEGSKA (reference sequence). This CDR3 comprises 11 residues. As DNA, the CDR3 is TGCAGTGCTAGGGGACAGCCCGGCTACACCTTC. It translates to CSARGQPGYTF.

This chain's CDR3 is CAISDPGQGEKLFF. CDR3 in DNA: TGTGCCATCAGTGACCCGGGACAGGGTGAAAAACTGTTTTTT. The chain couples TRBV10-3 to TRBJ1-4, with 9 bases fitting TRBD1. The CDR3 has 14 amino acids. V gave up 3 bases and J gave up 7 bases; unmatched junction bases: 3. Germline CDR1 is ENHRY and CDR2 is SYGVKD.

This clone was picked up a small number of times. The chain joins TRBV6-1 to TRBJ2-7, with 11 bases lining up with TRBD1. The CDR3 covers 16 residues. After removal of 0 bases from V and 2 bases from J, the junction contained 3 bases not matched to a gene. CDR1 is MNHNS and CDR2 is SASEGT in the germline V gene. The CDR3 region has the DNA TGTGCCAGCAGTGAAGCTGGGACAGGGGGAACCTACGAGCAGTACTTC. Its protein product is CASSEAGTGGTYEQYF.

The CDR3 reads CASSEDRAYNSPLHF. CDR3 nucleotides: TGTGCCAGCAGTGAAGACAGGGCCTATAATTCACCCCTCCACTTT. J is TRBJ1-6 and V is TRBV2, with a tentative D call TRBD1 (6 bases). Trimming shortened V by 1 base and J by 2 bases, and 6 bases separated the two germline ends. Germline V gene data show CDR1 as SNHLY and CDR2 as FYNNEI. The CDR3 contains 15 residues. The full variable domain, completed using reference TRBV2 and TRBJ1-6, is EPEVTQTPSHQVTQMGQEVILRCVPISNHLYFYWYRQILGQKVEFLVSFYNNEISEKSEIFDDQFSVERPDGSNFTLKIRSTKLEDSAMYFCASSEDRAYNSPLHFGNGTRLTVT.

The DNA for the CDR3 is TGTGCCAGCAGGGAACAGGGGGCGGGGAACACTGAAGCTTTCTTT. Translation gives CASREQGAGNTEAFF. This chain joins TRBV2 and TRBJ1-1, with TRBD1 matching over 9 bases. The CDR3 is made up of 15 amino acids. Unmatched junction bases numbered 6, after V lost 6 bases and J lost 1 base. From germline, CDR1 is SNHLY and CDR2 FYNNEI.

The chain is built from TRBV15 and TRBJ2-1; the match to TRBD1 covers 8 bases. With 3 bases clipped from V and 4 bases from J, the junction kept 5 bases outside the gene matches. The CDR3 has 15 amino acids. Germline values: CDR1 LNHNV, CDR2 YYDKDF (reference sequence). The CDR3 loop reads CATSSGTGHYNEQFF. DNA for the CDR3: TGTGCCACCAGCAGTGGGACAGGACATTACAATGAGCAGTTCTTC.

This CDR3 reads CASSLVSNQPQHF. CDR3 nucleotide sequence: TGTGCCAGCAGCTTAGTAAGCAATCAGCCCCAGCATTTT. The chain is built from TRBV7-2 and TRBJ1-5; D remains unclear. CDR1 is SGHTA and CDR2 is FQGNSA in the germline V gene. This CDR3 is 13 amino acids long. V lost 1 base to trimming and J lost 1 base, with 2 bases between them.

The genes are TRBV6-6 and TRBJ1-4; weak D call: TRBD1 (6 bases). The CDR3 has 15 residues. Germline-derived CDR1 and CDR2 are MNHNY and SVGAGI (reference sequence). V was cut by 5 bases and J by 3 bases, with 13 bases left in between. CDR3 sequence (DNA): TGTGCCAGCAGTGATTACAGGGATTCTAATGAAAAACTGTTTTTT. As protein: CASSDYRDSNEKLFF.

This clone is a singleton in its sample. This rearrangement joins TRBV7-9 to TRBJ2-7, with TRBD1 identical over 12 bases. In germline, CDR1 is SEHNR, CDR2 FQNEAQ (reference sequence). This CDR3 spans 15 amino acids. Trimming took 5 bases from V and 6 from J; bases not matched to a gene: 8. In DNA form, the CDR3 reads TGTGCCAGCAGCCGAAGGGGACAGGGGGCGGGCGAGCAGTACTTC. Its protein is CASSRRGQGAGEQYF.

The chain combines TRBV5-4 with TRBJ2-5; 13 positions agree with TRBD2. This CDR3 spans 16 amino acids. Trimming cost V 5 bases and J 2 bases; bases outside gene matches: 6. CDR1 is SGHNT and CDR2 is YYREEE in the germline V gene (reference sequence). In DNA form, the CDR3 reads TGTGCCAGCAGTTCCCCGGGACTAGCGGGGCAAGAGACCCAGTACTTC. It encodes CASSSPGLAGQETQYF.

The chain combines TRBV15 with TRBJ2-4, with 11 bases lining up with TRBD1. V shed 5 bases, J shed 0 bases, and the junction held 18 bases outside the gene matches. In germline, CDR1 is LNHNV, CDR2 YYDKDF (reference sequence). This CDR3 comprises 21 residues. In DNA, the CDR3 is TGTGCCACCAGCGGGCCCCCGGGACAGGGGGGTAGTGCACTAGCCAAAAACATTCAGTACTTC. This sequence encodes CATSGPPGQGGSALAKNIQYF. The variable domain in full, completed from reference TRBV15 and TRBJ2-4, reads DAMVIQNPRYQVTQFGKPVTLSCSQTLNHNVMYWYQQKSSQAPKLLFHYYDKDFNNEADTPDNFQSRRPNTSFCFLDIRSPGLGDTAMYLCATSGPPGQGGSALAKNIQYFGAGTRLSVL.

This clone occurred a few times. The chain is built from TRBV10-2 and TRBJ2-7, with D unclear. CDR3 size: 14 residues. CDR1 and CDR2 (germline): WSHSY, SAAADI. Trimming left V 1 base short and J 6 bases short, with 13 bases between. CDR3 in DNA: TGCGCCAGCAGTGAGTTTGGTGGAGTTGGCGAGCAGTACTTC. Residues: CASSEFGGVGEQYF.

CDR3 DNA sequence: TGTGCCTGGAGGGACGGGGGGGAGAATCAGCCCCAGCATTTT. It yields the protein CAWRDGGENQPQHF. The chain is built from TRBV30 and TRBJ1-5; D possibly corresponds to TRBD1 (5 bases). The ends were cut back, 3 bases at V and 4 bases at J, with 13 bases in the middle. The CDR3 runs to 14 residues. CDR1 and CDR2 from the germline V gene are GTSNPN and SVGIG (reference sequence).

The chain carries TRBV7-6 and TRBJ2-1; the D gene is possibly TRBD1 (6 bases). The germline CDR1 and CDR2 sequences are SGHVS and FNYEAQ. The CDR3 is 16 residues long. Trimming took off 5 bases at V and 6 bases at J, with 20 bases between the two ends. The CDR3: CASSTRGRGAPNEQFF. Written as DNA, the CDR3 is TGTGCCAGCAGCACCAGGGGTAGGGGCGCCCCCAATGAGCAGTTCTTC.

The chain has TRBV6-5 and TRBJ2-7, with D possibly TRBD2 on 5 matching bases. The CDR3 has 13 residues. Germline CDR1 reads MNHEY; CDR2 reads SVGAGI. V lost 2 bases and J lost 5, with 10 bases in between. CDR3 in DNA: TGTGCCAGCAGTTACCTAGCCGCCGACGAGCAGTACTTC. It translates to CASSYLAADEQYF.

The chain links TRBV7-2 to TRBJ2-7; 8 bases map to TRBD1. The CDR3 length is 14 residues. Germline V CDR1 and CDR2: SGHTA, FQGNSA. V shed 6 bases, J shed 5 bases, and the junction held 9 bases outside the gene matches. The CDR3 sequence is CASRLTDRAHEQYF. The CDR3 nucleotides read TGTGCCAGCAGACTAACGGACAGGGCCCACGAGCAGTACTTC.

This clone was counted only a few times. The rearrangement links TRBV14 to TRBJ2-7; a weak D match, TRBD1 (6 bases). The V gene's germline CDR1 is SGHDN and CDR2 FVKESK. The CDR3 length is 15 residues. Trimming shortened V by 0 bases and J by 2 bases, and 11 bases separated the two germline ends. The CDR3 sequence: CASSQDPQGTYEQYF. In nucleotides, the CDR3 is TGTGCCAGCAGCCAAGACCCACAGGGAACCTACGAGCAGTACTTC.

In DNA, the CDR3 is TGTGCCAGTTCCCCACAGCTTAATCAGCCCCAGCATTTT. It codes for CASSPQLNQPQHF. The chain links TRBV18 to TRBJ1-5; D unclear. The V gene's germline CDR1 is KGHSH and CDR2 LQKENI. CDR3 length: 13 residues. With 9 bases removed from V and 4 bases from J, the gap between germline ends came to 13 bases.

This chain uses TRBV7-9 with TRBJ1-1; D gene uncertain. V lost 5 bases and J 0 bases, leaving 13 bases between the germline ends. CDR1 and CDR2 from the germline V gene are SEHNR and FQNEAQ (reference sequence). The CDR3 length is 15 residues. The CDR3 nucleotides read TGTGCCAGCAGCCGGGAGGCCGATATGAACACTGAAGCTTTCTTT. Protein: CASSREADMNTEAFF.

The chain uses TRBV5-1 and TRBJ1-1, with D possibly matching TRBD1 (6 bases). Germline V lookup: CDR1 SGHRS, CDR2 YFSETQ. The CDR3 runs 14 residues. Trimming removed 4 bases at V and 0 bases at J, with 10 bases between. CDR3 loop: CASSRTDMNTEAFF. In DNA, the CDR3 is TGCGCCAGCAGCCGGACAGACATGAACACTGAAGCTTTCTTT.

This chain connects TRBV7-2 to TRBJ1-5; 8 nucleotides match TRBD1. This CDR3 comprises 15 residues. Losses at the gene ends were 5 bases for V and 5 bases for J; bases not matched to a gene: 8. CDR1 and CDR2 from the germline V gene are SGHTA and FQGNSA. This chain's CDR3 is CASSPRTGRDQPQHF. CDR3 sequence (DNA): TGTGCCAGCAGCCCACGGACAGGGAGGGATCAGCCCCAGCATTTT. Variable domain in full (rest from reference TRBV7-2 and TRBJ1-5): GAGVSQSPSNKVTEKGKDVELRCDPISGHTALYWYRQSLGQGLEFLIYFQGNSAPDKSGLPSDRFSAERTGGSVSTLTIQRTQQEDSAVYLCASSPRTGRDQPQHFGDGTRLSIL.

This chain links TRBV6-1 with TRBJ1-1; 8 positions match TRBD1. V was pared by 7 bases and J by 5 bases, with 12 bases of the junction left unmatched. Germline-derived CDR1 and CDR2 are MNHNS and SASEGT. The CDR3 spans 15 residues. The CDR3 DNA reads TGTGCCAGCACCACGCCGGACAGGGCACGTACTGAAGCTTTCTTT. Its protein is CASTTPDRARTEAFF.

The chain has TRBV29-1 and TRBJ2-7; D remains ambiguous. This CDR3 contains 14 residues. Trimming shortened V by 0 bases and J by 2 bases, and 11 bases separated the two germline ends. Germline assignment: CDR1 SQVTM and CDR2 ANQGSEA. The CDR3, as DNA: TGCAGCGTTGAAGACTGGCCAAGAACCTACGAGCAGTACTTC. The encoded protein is CSVEDWPRTYEQYF.

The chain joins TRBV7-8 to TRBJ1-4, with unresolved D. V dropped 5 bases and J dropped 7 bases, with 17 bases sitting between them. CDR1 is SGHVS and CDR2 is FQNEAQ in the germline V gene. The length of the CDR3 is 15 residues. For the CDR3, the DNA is TGTGCCAGCAGCCCGCAAGGTGCTGAGGGTGAAAAACTGTTTTTT. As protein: CASSPQGAEGEKLFF.